This T cell receptor beta chain came from a study of early T cells in non-severe SARS-CoV-2 infection. The overall study: The input, bulk RNA from unsorted whole blood, was sequenced, and chains were unpaired.

Regarding the study as a whole: Comparison of clonotypes with VDJdb favored anti-spike CD8 responses while missing private and CD4 specificities.

V lost 9 bases to trimming and J lost 0 bases, with 20 bases between them. CDR3 length: 17 residues. The germline V gene encodes CDR1 SNHLY and CDR2 FYNNEI. This clonotype was seen repeatedly, ten times or more. What it binds is not known. Each cDNA molecule carried a unique molecular identifier. Via MiXCR, TCRdb re-called the 5' RACE reads, giving one row per CDR3 protein. This table has tens of thousands of distinct CDR3 sequences, about 5.8% appearing once. Sequences were obtained from whole blood. The chain carries TRBV2 and TRBJ1-4, with D perhaps TRBD1 (5 bases). The sequence was collected from an adult who was a healthcare worker with PCR-confirmed SARS-CoV-2 infection or an uninfected control (not recorded which). DNA of the CDR3: TGTGCCAGTCGGGACTCAGGGCTCTTAACAACTAATGAAAAACTGTTTTTT. As protein: CASRDSGLLTTNEKLFF.